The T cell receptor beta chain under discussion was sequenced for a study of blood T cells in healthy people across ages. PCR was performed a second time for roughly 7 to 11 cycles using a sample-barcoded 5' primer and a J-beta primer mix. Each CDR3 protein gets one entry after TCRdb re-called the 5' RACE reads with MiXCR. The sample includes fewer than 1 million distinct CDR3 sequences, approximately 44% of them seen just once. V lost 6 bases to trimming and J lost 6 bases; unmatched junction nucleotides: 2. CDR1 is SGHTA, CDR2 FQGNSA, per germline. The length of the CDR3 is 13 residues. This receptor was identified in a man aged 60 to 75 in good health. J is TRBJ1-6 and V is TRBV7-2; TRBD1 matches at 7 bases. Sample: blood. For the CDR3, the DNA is TGTGCCAGCAGGGGACAGACTAATTCACCCCTCCACTTT. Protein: CASRGQTNSPLHF.